This T cell receptor (beta chain) was identified during a study of CD8 T cells in Susac syndrome. Whole-study results and caveats: It was acknowledged in the study that its TCR sequencing and HLA analysis involved a relatively small number of individuals.

Regarding this clonotype: Its antigen is still unknown.

It was treatment-naive patients with stable or active relapsing-remitting disease who made up the multiple sclerosis controls. After removal of 6 bases from V and 4 bases from J, the junction contained 13 bases not matched to a gene. CDR3 length equals 16 residues. RNA amounts of roughly 0.45 to 1 ug underwent reverse transcription with random hexamers. An immunoSEQ multiplex PCR amplified TCR beta CDR3 over 54 Vbeta and 13 Jbeta. TCRdb analysed the immunoSEQ multiplex PCR reads with MiXCR anew, one entry per CDR3 protein. The sample includes around 140,000 distinct CDR3 sequences, over 75% of them seen just once.

The chain joins TRBV12-3 or TRBV12-4 to TRBJ1-1, with 8 bases lining up with TRBD1. Sequences were obtained from CD8+ T cells from PBMCs. This receptor was obtained from a human donor with multiple sclerosis. The CDR3 DNA reads TGTGCCAGCAGACCCCAGGGGGCGCGGAATCCCACTGAAGCTTTCTTT. Protein product: CASRPQGARNPTEAFF.